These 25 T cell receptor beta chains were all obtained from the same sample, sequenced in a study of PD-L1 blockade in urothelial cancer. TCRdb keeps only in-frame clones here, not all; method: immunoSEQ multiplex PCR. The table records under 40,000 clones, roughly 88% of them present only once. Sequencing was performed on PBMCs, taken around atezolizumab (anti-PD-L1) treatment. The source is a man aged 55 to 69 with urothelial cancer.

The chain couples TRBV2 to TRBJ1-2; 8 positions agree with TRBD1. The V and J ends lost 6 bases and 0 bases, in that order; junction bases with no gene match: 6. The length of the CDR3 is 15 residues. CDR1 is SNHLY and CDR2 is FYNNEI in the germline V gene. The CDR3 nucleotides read TGTGCCAGCAGGACACAGGGGGGGTCTAACTATGGCTACACCTTC. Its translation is CASRTQGGSNYGYTF.

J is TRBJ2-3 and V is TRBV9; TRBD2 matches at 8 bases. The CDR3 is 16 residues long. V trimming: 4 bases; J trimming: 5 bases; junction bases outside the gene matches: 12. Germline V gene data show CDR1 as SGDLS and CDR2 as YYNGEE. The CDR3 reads CASSPKTGGTEDTQYF. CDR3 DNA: TGTGCCAGCAGCCCCAAAACGGGGGGGACGGAAGATACGCAGTATTTT.

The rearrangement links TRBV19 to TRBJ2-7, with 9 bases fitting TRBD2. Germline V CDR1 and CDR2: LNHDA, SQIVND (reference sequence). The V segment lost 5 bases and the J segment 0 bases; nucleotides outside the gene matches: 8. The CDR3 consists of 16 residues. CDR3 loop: CASSPRTSDSSYEQYF. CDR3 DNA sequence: TGTGCCAGTAGTCCCCGGACTAGCGACAGCTCCTACGAGCAGTACTTC.

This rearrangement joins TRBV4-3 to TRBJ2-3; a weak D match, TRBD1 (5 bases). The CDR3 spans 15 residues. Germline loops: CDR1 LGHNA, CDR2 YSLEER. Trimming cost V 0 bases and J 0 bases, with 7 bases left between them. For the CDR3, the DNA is TGCGCCAGCAGCCAAGATGACAGTAGCACAGATACGCAGTATTTT. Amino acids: CASSQDDSSTDTQYF.

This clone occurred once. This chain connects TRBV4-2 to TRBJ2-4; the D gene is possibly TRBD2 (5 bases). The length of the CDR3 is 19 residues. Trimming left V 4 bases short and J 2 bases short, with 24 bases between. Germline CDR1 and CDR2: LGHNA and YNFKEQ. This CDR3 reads CASSPTGVVGAGSKNIQYF. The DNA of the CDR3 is TGTGCCAGCAGCCCAACCGGGGTCGTGGGAGCCGGATCCAAAAACATTCAGTACTTC.

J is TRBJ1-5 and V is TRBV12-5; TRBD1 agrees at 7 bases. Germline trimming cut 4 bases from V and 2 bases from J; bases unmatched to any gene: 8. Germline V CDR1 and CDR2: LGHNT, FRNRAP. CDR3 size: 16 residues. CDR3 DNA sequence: TGTGCTAGTGGTTCTTCAGGGGGATTAGGCAATCAGCCCCAGCATTTT. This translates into CASGSSGGLGNQPQHF.

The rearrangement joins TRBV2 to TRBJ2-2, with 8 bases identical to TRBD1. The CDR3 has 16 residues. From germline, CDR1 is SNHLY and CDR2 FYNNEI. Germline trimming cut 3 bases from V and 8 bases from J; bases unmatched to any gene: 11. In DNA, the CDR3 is TGTGCCAGCAGTGACAGACAGGGGCCCCGATGGGGGGAGCTGTTTTTT. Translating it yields CASSDRQGPRWGELFF.

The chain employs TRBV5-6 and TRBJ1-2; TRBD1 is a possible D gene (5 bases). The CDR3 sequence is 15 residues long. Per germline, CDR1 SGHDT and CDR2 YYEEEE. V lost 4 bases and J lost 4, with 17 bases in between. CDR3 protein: CASSPLDGGGYGYTF. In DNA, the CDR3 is TGTGCCAGCAGCCCCCTCGACGGGGGAGGCTATGGCTACACCTTC. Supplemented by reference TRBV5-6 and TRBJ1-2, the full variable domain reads DAGVTQSPTHLIKTRGQQVTLRCSPKSGHDTVSWYQQALGQGPQFIFQYYEEEERQRGNFPDRFSGHQFPNYSSELNVNALLLGDSALYLCASSPLDGGGYGYTFGSGTRLTVV.

The CDR3 loop reads CASSPTGTSGTSSYNEQFF. The CDR3 coding sequence is TGCGCCAGCAGCCCGACCGGGACTAGCGGAACGAGCTCCTACAATGAGCAGTTCTTC. The chain couples TRBV5-1 to TRBJ2-1; TRBD2 aligns across 11 bases. The CDR3 length is 19 residues. V shed 4 bases, J shed 0 bases, and the junction held 12 bases outside the gene matches. In germline, CDR1 is SGHRS, CDR2 YFSETQ.

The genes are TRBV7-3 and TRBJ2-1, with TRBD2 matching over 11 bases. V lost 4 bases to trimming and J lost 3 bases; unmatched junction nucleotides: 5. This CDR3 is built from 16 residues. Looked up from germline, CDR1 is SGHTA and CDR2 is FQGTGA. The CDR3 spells CASSSKTSGDYNEQFF. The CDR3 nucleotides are TGTGCCAGCAGCTCAAAGACTAGCGGGGACTACAATGAGCAGTTCTTC.

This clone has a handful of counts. In nucleotides, the CDR3 is TGTGCCAGCAGCAAGGACAGGGGGGCACACACAGATACGCAGTATTTT. Amino acids: CASSKDRGAHTDTQYF. This chain links TRBV5-6 with TRBJ2-3; 10 bases agree with TRBD1. The V segment lost 4 bases and the J segment 2 bases; nucleotides outside the gene matches: 7. CDR1 is SGHDT, CDR2 YYEEEE, per germline. The CDR3 has 16 amino acids. Complete variable domain (other parts from reference TRBV5-6 and TRBJ2-3): DAGVTQSPTHLIKTRGQQVTLRCSPKSGHDTVSWYQQALGQGPQFIFQYYEEEERQRGNFPDRFSGHQFPNYSSELNVNALLLGDSALYLCASSKDRGAHTDTQYFGPGTRLTVL.

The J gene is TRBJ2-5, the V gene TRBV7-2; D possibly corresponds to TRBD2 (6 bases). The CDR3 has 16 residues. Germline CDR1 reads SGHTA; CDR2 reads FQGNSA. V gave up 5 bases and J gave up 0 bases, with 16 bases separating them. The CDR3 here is CASSPRRGNYQETQYF. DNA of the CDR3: TGTGCCAGCAGCCCTAGACGGGGGAACTACCAAGAGACCCAGTACTTC.

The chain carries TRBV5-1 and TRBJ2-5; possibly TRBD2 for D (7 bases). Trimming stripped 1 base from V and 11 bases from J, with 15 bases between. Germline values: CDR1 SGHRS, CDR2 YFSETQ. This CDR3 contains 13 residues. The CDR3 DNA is TGCGCCAGCAGCTTGATATCGGGGGGCCCTCAGTACTTC. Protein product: CASSLISGGPQYF.

The CDR3 DNA reads TGTGCCAGCAGACTTTTGTCTCGCTACACCTTC. It yields the protein CASRLLSRYTF. The gene calls are TRBV28 and TRBJ1-2; D gene unclear. Germline V gives CDR1 MDHEN, CDR2 SYDVKM. V shed 6 bases and J shed 9 bases, with 11 bases lying between them. The CDR3 length is 11 residues.

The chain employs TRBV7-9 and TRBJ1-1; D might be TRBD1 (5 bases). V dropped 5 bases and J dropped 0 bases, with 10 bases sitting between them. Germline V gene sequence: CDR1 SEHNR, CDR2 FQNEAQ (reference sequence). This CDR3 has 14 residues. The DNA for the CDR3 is TGTGCCAGCAGCCGGACAAGAGTGAACACTGAAGCTTTCTTT. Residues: CASSRTRVNTEAFF.

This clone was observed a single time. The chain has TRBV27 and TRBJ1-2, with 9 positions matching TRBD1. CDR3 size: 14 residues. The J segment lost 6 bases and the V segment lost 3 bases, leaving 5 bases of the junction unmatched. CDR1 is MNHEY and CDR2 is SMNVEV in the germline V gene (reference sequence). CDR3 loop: CASSLGQGLDGYTF. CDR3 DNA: TGTGCCAGCAGTTTGGGACAGGGCCTGGATGGCTACACCTTC.

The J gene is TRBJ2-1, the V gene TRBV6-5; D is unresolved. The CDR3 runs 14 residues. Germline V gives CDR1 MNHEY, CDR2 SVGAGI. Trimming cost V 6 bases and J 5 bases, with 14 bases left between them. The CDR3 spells CASSYGGSHNEQFF. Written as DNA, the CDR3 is TGTGCCAGCAGCTACGGTGGCAGTCACAATGAGCAGTTCTTC.

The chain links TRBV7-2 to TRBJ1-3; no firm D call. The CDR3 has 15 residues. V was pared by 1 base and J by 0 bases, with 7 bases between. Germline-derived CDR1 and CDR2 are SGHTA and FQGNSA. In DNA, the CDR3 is TGTGCCAGCAGCTTAGATGGAGACTCTGGAAACACCATATATTTT. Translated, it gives CASSLDGDSGNTIYF.

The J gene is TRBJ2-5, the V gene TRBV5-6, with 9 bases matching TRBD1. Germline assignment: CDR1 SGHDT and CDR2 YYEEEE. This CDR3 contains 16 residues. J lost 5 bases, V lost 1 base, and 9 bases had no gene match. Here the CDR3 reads CASSLMLQGAWETQYF. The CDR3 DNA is TGTGCCAGCAGCTTGATGCTACAGGGGGCTTGGGAGACCCAGTACTTC.

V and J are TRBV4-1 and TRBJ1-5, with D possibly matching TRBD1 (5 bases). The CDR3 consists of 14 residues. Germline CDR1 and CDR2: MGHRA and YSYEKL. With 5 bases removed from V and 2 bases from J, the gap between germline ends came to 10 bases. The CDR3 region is CASSRGLGNQPQHF. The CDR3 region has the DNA TGCGCCAGCAGCAGGGGATTGGGCAATCAGCCCCAGCATTTT.

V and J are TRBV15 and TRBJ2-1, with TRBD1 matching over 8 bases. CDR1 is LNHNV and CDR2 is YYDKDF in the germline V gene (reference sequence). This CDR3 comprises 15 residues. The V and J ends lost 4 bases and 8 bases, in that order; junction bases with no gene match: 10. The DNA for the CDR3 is TGTGCCACCAGCACCCAGGACAGGGTTGGACATGAGCAGTTCTTC. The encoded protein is CATSTQDRVGHEQFF.

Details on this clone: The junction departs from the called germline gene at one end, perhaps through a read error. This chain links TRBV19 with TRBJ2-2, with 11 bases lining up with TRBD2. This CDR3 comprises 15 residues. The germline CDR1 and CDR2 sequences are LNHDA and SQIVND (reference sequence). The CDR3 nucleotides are TGTGCCTCCCAAGCGCTAGCGGGAGGTACCGAGGAGCTGTTTTTT. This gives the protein CASQALAGGTEELFF. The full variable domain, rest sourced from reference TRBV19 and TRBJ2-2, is DGGITQSPKYLFRKEGQNVTLSCEQNLNHDAMYWYRQDPGQGLRLIYYSQIVNDFQKGDIAEGYSVSREKKESFPLTVTSAQKNPTAFYLCASQALAGGTEELFFGEGSRLTVL.

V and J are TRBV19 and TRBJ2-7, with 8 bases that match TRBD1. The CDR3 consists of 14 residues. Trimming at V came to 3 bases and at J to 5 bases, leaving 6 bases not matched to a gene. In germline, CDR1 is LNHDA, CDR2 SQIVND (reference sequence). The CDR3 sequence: CASSIGRGRDEQYF. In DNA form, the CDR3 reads TGTGCCAGTAGTATTGGCAGGGGGCGCGACGAGCAGTACTTC. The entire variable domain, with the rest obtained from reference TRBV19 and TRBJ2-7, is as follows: DGGITQSPKYLFRKEGQNVTLSCEQNLNHDAMYWYRQDPGQGLRLIYYSQIVNDFQKGDIAEGYSVSREKKESFPLTVTSAQKNPTAFYLCASSIGRGRDEQYFGPGTRLTVT.

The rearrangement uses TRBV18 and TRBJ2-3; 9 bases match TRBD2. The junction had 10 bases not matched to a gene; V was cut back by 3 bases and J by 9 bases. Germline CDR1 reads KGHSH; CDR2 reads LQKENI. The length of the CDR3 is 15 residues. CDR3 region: CASSPLAGREGTQYF. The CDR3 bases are TGTGCCAGCTCACCCCTAGCGGGGCGGGAAGGGACGCAGTATTTT.

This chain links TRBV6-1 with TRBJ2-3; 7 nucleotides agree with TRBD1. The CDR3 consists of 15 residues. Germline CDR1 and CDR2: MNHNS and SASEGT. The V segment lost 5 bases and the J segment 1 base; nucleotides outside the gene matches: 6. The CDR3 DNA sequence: TGTGCCAGCAGTAGGACAGGATGGGGCACAGATACGCAGTATTTT. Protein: CASSRTGWGTDTQYF.